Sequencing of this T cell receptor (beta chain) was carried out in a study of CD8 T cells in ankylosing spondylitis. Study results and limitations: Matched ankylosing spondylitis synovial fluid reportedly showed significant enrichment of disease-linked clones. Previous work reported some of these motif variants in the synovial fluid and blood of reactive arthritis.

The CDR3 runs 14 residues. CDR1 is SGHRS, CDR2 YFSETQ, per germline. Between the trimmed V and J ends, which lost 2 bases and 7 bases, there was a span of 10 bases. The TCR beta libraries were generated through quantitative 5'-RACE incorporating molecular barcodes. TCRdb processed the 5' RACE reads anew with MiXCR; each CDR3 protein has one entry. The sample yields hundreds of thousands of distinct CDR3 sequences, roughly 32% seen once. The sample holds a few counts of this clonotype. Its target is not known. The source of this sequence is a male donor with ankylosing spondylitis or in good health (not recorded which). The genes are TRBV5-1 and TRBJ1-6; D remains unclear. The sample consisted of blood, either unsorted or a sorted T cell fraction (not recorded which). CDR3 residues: CASSFGSQNSPLHF. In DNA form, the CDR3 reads TGCGCCAGCAGCTTTGGATCCCAAAATTCACCCCTCCACTTT.